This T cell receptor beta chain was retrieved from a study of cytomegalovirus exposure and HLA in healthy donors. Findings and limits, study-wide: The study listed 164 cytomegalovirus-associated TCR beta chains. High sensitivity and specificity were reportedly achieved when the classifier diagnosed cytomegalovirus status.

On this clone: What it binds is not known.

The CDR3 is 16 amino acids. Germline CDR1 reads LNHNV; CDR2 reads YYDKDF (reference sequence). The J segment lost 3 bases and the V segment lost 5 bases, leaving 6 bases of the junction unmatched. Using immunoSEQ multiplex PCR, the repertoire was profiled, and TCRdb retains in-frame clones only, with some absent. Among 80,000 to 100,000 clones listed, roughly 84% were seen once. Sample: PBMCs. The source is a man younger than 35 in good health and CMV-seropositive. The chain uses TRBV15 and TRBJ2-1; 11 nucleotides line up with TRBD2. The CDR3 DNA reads TGTGCCACCAGCCGGTACGGGACTAGCGGCTACAATGAGCAGTTCTTC. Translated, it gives CATSRYGTSGYNEQFF.